This T cell receptor beta chain was sequenced during a study of blood T cell repertoires in COVID-19. For the study at large: In each case, the material was cDNA or gDNA derived from T cells, B-cell-depleted T cells, or PBMCs.

Ages ranged from about 18 to 100 years, with residence in around 24 US areas. Cohort allocation depended upon clinical history that participants reported. In the 2 weeks before study entry, exposed participants met a COVID-19 case, which was PCR-confirmed or clinician-diagnosed. The germline V and J ends were trimmed by 8 bases and 1 base, with 13 bases remaining between them. The CDR3 sequence is 14 residues long. CDR1 MNHEY and CDR2 SVGAGI come from the germline V gene. This table comes from immunoSEQ multiplex PCR, and its TCRdb copy is limited to in-frame clones, with some not included. The sample lists over 200,000 clones; approximately 89% were seen once.

The sequence was obtained from a woman aged 25 to 45 who had been exposed to COVID-19. Sequenced sample: PBMCs or T cells enriched from blood (not recorded which). The chain has TRBV6-5 and TRBJ2-3; the D is unclear. CDR3 DNA sequence: TGTGCCAGCGCGCAATGGAGAGGCACAGATACGCAGTATTTT. Translating it yields CASAQWRGTDTQYF.